This TCR beta chain was recorded in a study of cytomegalovirus exposure and HLA in healthy donors. The study ran its PCR with 60 Vbeta and 13 Jbeta primers. The assay was immunoSEQ multiplex PCR, and TCRdb's table has in-frame clones only and misses some. The sample carries roughly 190,000 clones, roughly 80% recorded once. CDR1 and CDR2 from the germline V gene are SGDLS and YYNGEE. With 1 base clipped from V and 6 bases from J, the junction kept 8 bases outside the gene matches. This CDR3 comprises 15 residues. The TCR comes from a woman aged 18-29 years in good health and CMV-seronegative. The chain couples TRBV9 to TRBJ2-3; 7 nucleotides agree with TRBD2. The sequenced sample consisted of PBMCs. The CDR3 reads CASSVQGGARDTQYF. DNA for the CDR3: TGTGCCAGCAGCGTACAGGGAGGGGCCCGGGATACGCAGTATTTT.